This T cell receptor (beta chain) derives from a study of T-cell memory formation after mild COVID-19. Whole-study context: The study found TCR clusters largely donor specific.

Whole-study findings and limits: Pre-infection memory contained some responding clones, which suggested that cross-reactive memory had joined. Among CD4+ contracting clones, most were CM and EM, and CD8+ ones EMRA.

The CDR3 runs to 15 residues. The germline V and J ends were trimmed by 0 bases and 5 bases, with 14 bases remaining between them. In germline, CDR1 is SGDLS, CDR2 YYNGEE. Constant-segment primers and 5'RACE yielded cDNA libraries for TCR alpha and TCR beta, each carrying sample barcodes and UMIs. TCRdb reanalysed the 5' RACE reads using MiXCR and keeps one entry per CDR3 protein. Seen here are under 450,000 distinct CDR3 sequences, approximately 22% observed once, and the top ten hold 20% to 25%. On this clonotype itself: Its antigen is currently unknown.

V usage is TRBV9 and J usage is TRBJ1-2; D is undetermined. The receptor comes from a man between 18 and 35 years old who had mild COVID-19 (a few samples of this study predate the infection). Cell type and time point are not known. Sequences were obtained from PBMCs or a T cell subset sorted from them (not recorded which). The CDR3 reads CASSVDGQAGYGYTF. The CDR3 DNA reads TGTGCCAGCAGCGTAGATGGGCAGGCAGGTTATGGCTACACCTTC.